Following are 22 T cell receptor beta chains from one sample sequenced in a study of blood T cell repertoires in COVID-19 (dated by TCRdb to about 2020). Library preparation was by the immunoSEQ multiplex PCR assay. In TCRdb, the immuneACCESS table is reduced to in-frame sequences with V and J assigned. These tables do not hold every clone; where another copy was compared, an unresolved V gene accounts for under half, and the others remain unexplained. This sample gives around 250,000 clones in total; around 86% of them show up just once. The leading ten clones occupy over 2% of the sample. Sample: peripheral blood. These receptors were collected from a man in his thirties or forties who had recovered from COVID-19.

The chain recombines TRBV2 with TRBJ1-5; a weak D match, TRBD1 (6 bases). The germline V and J ends were trimmed by 8 bases and 1 base, with 15 bases remaining between them. This CDR3 contains 15 residues. Germline-derived CDR1 and CDR2 are SNHLY and FYNNEI. CDR3 amino acids: CASHHTGPSNQPQHF. The CDR3 DNA follows: TGTGCCAGCCACCACACAGGGCCCAGCAATCAGCCCCAGCATTTT.

The V and J genes are TRBV5-1 and TRBJ2-2; 7 bases are shared with TRBD1. This CDR3 comprises 16 residues. The trim removed 2 bases at V and 0 bases at J, leaving 4 bases unmatched. Germline V CDR1 and CDR2: SGHRS, YFSETQ. DNA for the CDR3: TGCGCCAGCAGCTTTAGACAGGGACCGAACACCGGGGAGCTGTTTTTT. This codes for CASSFRQGPNTGELFF.

The rearrangement uses TRBV27 and TRBJ1-6; weak D call: TRBD1 (6 bases). This CDR3 has 15 residues. Per germline, CDR1 MNHEY and CDR2 SMNVEV (reference sequence). Deletions cut 8 bases from V and 7 bases from J, with 18 bases between. CDR3: CASYSAPGVNSPLHF. The CDR3 coding sequence is TGTGCCAGCTATTCAGCCCCAGGGGTGAATTCACCCCTCCACTTT.

The chain is built from TRBV7-2 and TRBJ1-2; 7 nucleotides line up with TRBD1. The CDR3 is made up of 18 amino acids. CDR1 and CDR2 (germline): SGHTA, FQGNSA. J was trimmed by 4 bases and V by 8 bases; bases with no gene match: 22. CDR3: CASGFWGYTDRVSYGYTF. CDR3 sequence (DNA): TGTGCCAGCGGTTTTTGGGGTTATACTGACAGGGTGTCCTATGGCTACACCTTC. The full variable domain, completed using reference TRBV7-2 and TRBJ1-2, is GAGVSQSPSNKVTEKGKDVELRCDPISGHTALYWYRQSLGQGLEFLIYFQGNSAPDKSGLPSDRFSAERTGGSVSTLTIQRTQQEDSAVYLCASGFWGYTDRVSYGYTFGSGTRLTVV.

V and J are TRBV27 and TRBJ2-3; TRBD2 matches 8 bases. There are 17 residues in the CDR3. Unmatched junction bases numbered 9, after V lost 4 bases and J lost 0 bases. CDR1 is MNHEY and CDR2 is SMNVEV in the germline V gene (reference sequence). The CDR3 DNA is TGTGCCAGCAGTTATCTAGCGGGCTTTTCTAGCACAGATACGCAGTATTTT. Encoded protein: CASSYLAGFSSTDTQYF.

The chain has TRBV30 and TRBJ2-5; D is possibly TRBD2 (5 bases). V lost 0 bases to trimming and J lost 2 bases, with 7 bases between them. In germline, CDR1 is GTSNPN, CDR2 SVGIG (reference sequence). CDR3 length equals 13 residues. The CDR3 region is CAWSVRGQETQYF. CDR3 bases: TGTGCCTGGAGTGTACGGGGACAAGAGACCCAGTACTTC.

The chain is built from TRBV6-1 and TRBJ2-5; D is perhaps TRBD2 (5 bases). V was pared by 0 bases and J by 5 bases, with 10 bases between. This CDR3 comprises 14 residues. The germline V gene has CDR1 MNHNS and CDR2 SASEGT. The CDR3 reads CASSEAWRGETQYF. DNA of the CDR3: TGTGCCAGCAGTGAAGCGTGGAGAGGGGAGACCCAGTACTTC.

The chain recombines TRBV9 with TRBJ2-3; TRBD1 is a possible D gene (6 bases). The ends were cut back, 10 bases at V and 1 base at J, with 13 bases in the middle. This CDR3 has 13 residues. Per germline, CDR1 SGDLS and CDR2 YYNGEE. CDR3 nucleotide sequence: TGTGCCTCTCAAAAGGGGGGCACAGATACGCAGTATTTT. Translation gives CASQKGGTDTQYF. Filled out from reference TRBV9 and TRBJ2-3, the complete variable domain reads DSGVTQTPKHLITATGQRVTLRCSPRSGDLSVYWYQQSLDQGLQFLIQYYNGEERAKGNILERFSAQQFPDLHSELNLSSLELGDSALYFCASQKGGTDTQYFGPGTRLTVL.

This chain connects TRBV6-5 to TRBJ1-2; 9 bases align to TRBD1. There are 14 residues in the CDR3. Germline CDR1 MNHEY, CDR2 SVGAGI. After removal of 5 bases from V and 7 bases from J, the junction contained 8 bases not matched to a gene. The CDR3 is CASSLPGQGPGYTF. The CDR3 DNA reads TGTGCCAGCAGTCTCCCGGGACAGGGTCCTGGCTACACCTTC.

The chain links TRBV11-2 to TRBJ2-7; weak D call: TRBD1 (6 bases). Germline CDR1 is SGHAT and CDR2 is FQNNGV. CDR3 size: 14 residues. V shed 3 bases and J shed 3 bases, with 12 bases lying between them. The CDR3 DNA reads as TGTGCCAGCAGCTTCGCCGGCAGGGGCTACGAGCAGTACTTC. Translating it yields CASSFAGRGYEQYF.

V usage is TRBV5-4 and J usage is TRBJ1-4, with a weak D call TRBD1 (6 bases). CDR3 size: 15 residues. The germline V gene has CDR1 SGHNT and CDR2 YYREEE (reference sequence). Between the trimmed V and J ends, which lost 0 bases and 2 bases, there was a span of 8 bases. The CDR3 coding sequence is TGTGCCAGCAGCTTGGGCGGACAGACTAATGAAAAACTGTTTTTT. Its protein product is CASSLGGQTNEKLFF. Full variable domain (remainder filled in from reference TRBV5-4 and TRBJ1-4): ETGVTQSPTHLIKTRGQQVTLRCSSQSGHNTVSWYQQALGQGPQFIFQYYREEENGRGNFPPRFSGLQFPNYSSELNVNALELDDSALYLCASSLGGQTNEKLFFGSGTQLSVL.

The chain links TRBV18 to TRBJ1-5; 7 bases fit TRBD1. Losses at the gene ends were 6 bases for V and 3 bases for J; bases not matched to a gene: 11. Germline V gives CDR1 KGHSH, CDR2 LQKENI. CDR3 length: 16 residues. Here the CDR3 reads CASSPNRGGNNQPQHF. The CDR3 DNA reads as TGTGCCAGCTCCCCCAACAGGGGAGGAAACAATCAGCCCCAGCATTTT.

This clone was counted a single time. The chain joins TRBV4-3 to TRBJ1-1; 7 bases fit TRBD1. The V gene's germline CDR1 is LGHNA and CDR2 YSLEER. V lost 3 bases, J lost 2 bases, and 12 bases stayed unmatched. There are 17 residues in the CDR3. This chain's CDR3 is CASSHTQRRGRNTEAFF. As DNA, the CDR3 is TGCGCCAGCAGCCACACACAAAGGAGGGGGCGAAACACTGAAGCTTTCTTT.

J is TRBJ1-4 and V is TRBV6-1, with 7 nucleotides matching TRBD1. The CDR3 extends over 12 amino acids. CDR1 and CDR2 from the germline V gene are MNHNS and SASEGT. The ends lost 3 bases at V and 12 bases at J; junction bases unmatched: 4. CDR3 sequence reads: CASSDPGGELFF. In DNA form, the CDR3 reads TGTGCCAGCAGTGACCCAGGGGGTGAACTGTTTTTT.

The chain combines TRBV3-1 (or the pseudogene TRBV3-2) with TRBJ2-3; 16 positions agree with TRBD2. The J segment lost 5 bases and the V segment lost 1 base, leaving 15 bases of the junction unmatched. Germline V gene data show CDR1 as LGHDT and CDR2 as YNNKEL (reference sequence). The CDR3 runs to 21 residues. This chain's CDR3 is CASSQGRDRGLAGGPVDTQYF. The CDR3 DNA is TGTGCCAGCAGCCAAGGGAGGGATAGGGGACTAGCGGGGGGGCCCGTAGATACGCAGTATTTT.

V usage is TRBV6-5 and J usage is TRBJ1-1; TRBD1 matches 8 bases. This CDR3 contains 14 residues. Germline V CDR1 and CDR2: MNHEY, SVGAGI. Germline trimming cut 6 bases from V and 4 bases from J; bases unmatched to any gene: 7. CDR3: CASSRTGWPTEAFF. DNA for the CDR3: TGTGCCAGCAGCCGGACAGGGTGGCCCACTGAAGCTTTCTTT.

This rearrangement joins TRBV9 to TRBJ1-1, with D hard to call. The CDR3 loop spans 12 amino acids. Germline assignment: CDR1 SGDLS and CDR2 YYNGEE. The ends were cut back, 4 bases at V and 7 bases at J, with 11 bases in the middle. The CDR3: CASSLLDGEAFF. The CDR3, as DNA: TGTGCCAGCAGCCTCCTAGACGGTGAAGCTTTCTTT.

The gene calls are TRBV27 and TRBJ2-7; a weak D match, TRBD1 (6 bases). There are 13 residues in the CDR3. The germline CDR1 and CDR2 sequences are MNHEY and SMNVEV (reference sequence). V lost 5 bases to trimming and J lost 3 bases, with 11 bases between them. DNA for the CDR3: TGTGCCAGCAGTCCCCGAGGGGGCTACGAGCAGTACTTC. Protein product: CASSPRGGYEQYF.

This rearrangement joins TRBV6-2 or TRBV6-3 to TRBJ1-3; D not resolved. This CDR3 is built from 15 residues. Between the trimmed V and J ends, which lost 5 bases and 3 bases, there was a span of 14 bases. The germline V gene has CDR1 MNHEY and CDR2 SVGEGT. CDR3 sequence: CASSPDPGSGNTIYF. CDR3 DNA sequence: TGTGCCAGCAGTCCGGACCCGGGGAGTGGAAACACCATATATTTT.

This chain links TRBV18 with TRBJ2-7, with a possible D match to TRBD1 (5 bases). Looked up from germline, CDR1 is KGHSH and CDR2 is LQKENI. The CDR3 length is 14 residues. V was pared by 4 bases and J by 0 bases, with 10 bases between. The CDR3 DNA reads TGTGCCAGCTCACGGCAGGGAAGCTCCTACGAGCAGTACTTC. Translated, it gives CASSRQGSSYEQYF. Full variable domain (missing parts from reference TRBV18 and TRBJ2-7): NAGVMQNPRHLVRRRGQEARLRCSPMKGHSHVYWYRQLPEEGLKFMVYLQKENIIDESGMPKERFSAEFPKEGPSILRIQQVVRGDSAAYFCASSRQGSSYEQYFGPGTRLTVT.

The chain couples TRBV18 to TRBJ1-4; 8 bases align to TRBD1. Germline trimming cut 3 bases from V and 5 bases from J; bases unmatched to any gene: 5. Germline CDR1 and CDR2: KGHSH and LQKENI. This CDR3 has 15 amino acids. The CDR3 DNA reads TGTGCCAGCTCACCTCCCGGGACAGGAAATGAAAAACTGTTTTTT. Translation gives CASSPPGTGNEKLFF.

Concerning this clone itself: This sample includes further DNA sequences coding for the same CDR3. The CDR3 DNA follows: TGTGCCAGCAGCCAAGTATCCACCGGGGAGCTGTTTTTT. As protein: CASSQVSTGELFF. The chain uses TRBV4-2 and TRBJ2-2; D gene uncertain. CDR3 length equals 13 residues. V was pared by 1 base and J by 4 bases, with 4 bases between. The germline CDR1 and CDR2 sequences are LGHNA and YNFKEQ.